This TCR beta chain was captured by sequencing in a study of pediatric ulcerative colitis. Generated by immunoSEQ multiplex PCR, the TCRdb table keeps only in-frame clones and is missing some. The table lists approximately 30,000 clones, roughly 78% of them singletons. Colonoscopy and blood draw happened at the same time. Source material: blood. This sequence was found in a boy aged 5-17 years with severe ulcerative colitis.

Written as DNA, the CDR3 is TGTGCCTGGAGTGGTACCCCGGGGGACAACACCGGGGAGCTGTTTTTT. The encoded protein is CAWSGTPGDNTGELFF. V and J are TRBV30 and TRBJ2-2; tentatively, D is TRBD2 (6 bases). V was shortened by 1 base and J by 2 bases, with 14 bases between the two germline ends. The V gene's germline CDR1 is GTSNPN and CDR2 SVGIG (reference sequence). CDR3 length: 16 amino acids. Looking up the rest from reference TRBV30 and TRBJ2-2 gives the full variable domain: SQTIHQWPATLVQPVGSPLSLECTVEGTSNPNLYWYRQAAGRGLQLLFYSVGIGQISSEVPQNLSASRPQDRQFILSSKKLLLSDSGFYLCAWSGTPGDNTGELFFGEGSRLTVL.